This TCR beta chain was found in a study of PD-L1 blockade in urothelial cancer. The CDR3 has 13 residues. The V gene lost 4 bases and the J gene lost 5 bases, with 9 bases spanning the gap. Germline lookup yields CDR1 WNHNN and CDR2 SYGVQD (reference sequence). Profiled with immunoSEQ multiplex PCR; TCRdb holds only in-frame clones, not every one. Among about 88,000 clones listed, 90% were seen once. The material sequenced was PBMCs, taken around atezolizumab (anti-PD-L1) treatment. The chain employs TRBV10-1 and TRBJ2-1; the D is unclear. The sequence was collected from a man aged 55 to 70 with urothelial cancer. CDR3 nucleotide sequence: TGCGCCAGCAGTGTAAAACGGGACAATGAGCAGTTCTTC. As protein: CASSVKRDNEQFF.